What follows are 12 T cell receptor beta chains derived from one specimen sequenced in a study of T cell clonality in common variable immunodeficiency. Clones were sequenced by immunoSEQ multiplex PCR, and TCRdb holds only the in-frame ones, with some missing. The sample has under 45,000 clones, none seen only once. The sequenced sample consisted of peripheral blood mononuclear cells. The receptor source for this set is a person between 18 and 70 years old in good health.

In its sample, this clone was seen many times. The read finishes 3 residues shy of the CDR3 end, and the germline J gene is used to complete it. This chain connects TRBV6-1 to TRBJ2-7, with 9 bases identical to TRBD2. The CDR3 has 14 residues. Germline trimming cut 4 bases from V and 4 bases from J; bases unmatched to any gene: 5. From germline, CDR1 is MNHNS and CDR2 SASEGT. The CDR3 sequence is CASSGTAGGYEQYF. CDR3 DNA (partial): TGTGCCAGCAGTGGAACGGCGGGAGGGTACGAG.

This clone came up many times. The read stops 3 residues short of the end of the CDR3; the missing end is completed from the germline J gene. The chain recombines TRBV7-9 with TRBJ1-1, with 11 nucleotides matching TRBD1. The CDR3 totals 15 residues. Germline V gene lookup returns CDR1 SEHNR and CDR2 FQNEAQ (reference sequence). Germline trimming cut 4 bases from V and 2 bases from J; bases unmatched to any gene: 3. The CDR3 loop reads CASSSGTGGNTEAFF. The covered CDR3 bases are TGTGCCAGCAGCTCCGGGACAGGGGGAAACACTGAA. Looking up the rest from reference TRBV7-9 and TRBJ1-1 gives the full variable domain: DTGVSQNPRHKITKRGQNVTFRCDPISEHNRLYWYRQTLGQGPEFLTYFQNEAQLEKSRLLSDRFSAERPKGSFSTLEIQRTEQGDSAMYLCASSSGTGGNTEAFFGQGTRLTVV.

This clone was counted at least ten times. With the read ending 3 residues before the CDR3 end, the germline J gene is used to fill in that end. The rearrangement joins TRBV19 to TRBJ1-4, with D perhaps matching TRBD1 (6 bases). V was shortened by 3 bases and J by 8 bases, with 13 bases between the two germline ends. CDR3 length equals 14 residues. Germline V gene sequence: CDR1 LNHDA, CDR2 SQIVND (reference sequence). The CDR3 loop is CASSIGQGNEKLFF. The part of the CDR3 DNA that was read is TGTGCCAGTAGTATCGGGCAGGGGAACGAAAAA.

This clone was found many times. The DNA ends 3 residues before the CDR3 does, and the rest of the CDR3 is filled in from the germline J gene. The chain has TRBV19 and TRBJ1-4; D uncertain. V was pared by 4 bases and J by 5 bases, with 8 bases between. The CDR3 totals 13 residues. Per germline, CDR1 LNHDA and CDR2 SQIVND (reference sequence). The chain's CDR3 is CASSRGWNEKLFF. The sequenced CDR3 bases are TGTGCCAGTAGTAGAGGGTGGAATGAAAAA.

The sample holds many counts of this clone. The read is 3 residues too short to cover the CDR3 end, so that end is filled in from the germline J gene. This chain connects TRBV7-8 to TRBJ1-1; possible D gene TRBD1, 6 bases. V was trimmed by 1 base and J by 4 bases, leaving 16 bases between them. There are 16 residues in the CDR3. Germline V gene data show CDR1 as SGHVS and CDR2 as FQNEAQ. CDR3 DNA, as far as it was read: TGTGCCAGCAGCTTAGGACAGGTCCTTACCTTCACTGAA. Residues: CASSLGQVLTFTE. The whole CDR3 protein is CASSLGQVLTFTEAFF.

The table lists this clone with many counts. The observed sequence ends 3 residues before the CDR3 terminus, with the missing tail filled in from the germline J gene. This chain joins TRBV11-2 and TRBJ2-7; TRBD2 agrees at 8 bases. Germline trimming cut 1 base from V and 2 bases from J; bases unmatched to any gene: 4. The germline V gene has CDR1 SGHAT and CDR2 FQNNGV. The CDR3 covers 15 residues. The DNA read from the CDR3 is TGTGCCAGCAGCTTAGTGACTAGCGCTGCCTACGAG. It codes for CASSLVTSAAYE. In full, the CDR3 reads CASSLVTSAAYEQYF. Full variable domain (outside the CDR3, taken from reference TRBV11-2 and TRBJ2-7): EAGVAQSPRYKIIEKRQSVAFWCNPISGHATLYWYQQILGQGPKLLIQFQNNGVVDDSQLPKDRFSAERLKGVDSTLKIQPAKLEDSAVYLCASSLVTSAAYEQYFGPGTRLTVT.

This clone was recorded many times. The read comes to an end 3 residues before the CDR3 does, leaving the germline J gene to fill in the end. This chain links TRBV20-1 with TRBJ2-3; 9 bases agree with TRBD2. Germline V gene sequence: CDR1 DFQATT, CDR2 SNEGSKA (reference sequence). CDR3 length: 13 amino acids. CDR3 DNA, as far as it was read: TGCAGTGCTAGAGTAGTAGCGGGAGACACG. Translating it yields CSARVVAGDT. The entire CDR3 sequence reads CSARVVAGDTQYF.

This clone was counted at least ten times. The CDR3 extends 3 residues past the end of the read, so its final part is completed from the germline J gene. This rearrangement joins TRBV7-6 to TRBJ2-1, with D hard to call. Trimming removed 1 base from V and 4 bases from J, with 11 bases in between. The CDR3 covers 15 residues. CDR1 is SGHVS, CDR2 FNYEAQ, per germline. This chain's CDR3 is CASSLESTAYNEQFF. The CDR3 DNA, read in part, is TGTGCCAGCAGCTTAGAAAGCACCGCATACAATGAG.

In its sample, this clone was seen many times. The read ends 3 residues before the CDR3 terminus; that terminus is restored from the germline J gene. The chain recombines TRBV19 with TRBJ2-7; TRBD2 matches at 8 bases. This CDR3 is built from 15 residues. J lost 5 bases, V lost 4 bases, and 10 bases had no gene match. The germline V gene has CDR1 LNHDA and CDR2 SQIVND (reference sequence). CDR3 DNA, as far as it was read: TGTGCCAGTAGTACGCCGCGGGGGGTCTTGCACGAG. Encoded protein: CASSTPRGVLHE. The full-length CDR3 reads as CASSTPRGVLHEQYF. The whole variable domain, remainder taken from reference TRBV19 and TRBJ2-7, is DGGITQSPKYLFRKEGQNVTLSCEQNLNHDAMYWYRQDPGQGLRLIYYSQIVNDFQKGDIAEGYSVSREKKESFPLTVTSAQKNPTAFYLCASSTPRGVLHEQYFGPGTRLTVT.

This clone was seen ten or more times. Sequencing ends 3 residues short of the CDR3 end; the germline J gene provides the rest. The rearrangement uses TRBV7-2 and TRBJ2-2; unclear D gene. CDR1 and CDR2 (germline): SGHTA, FQGNSA. The CDR3 is 12 amino acids. Trimming removed 8 bases at V and 3 bases at J, with 7 bases between. CDR3 loop: CASRVHTGELFF. CDR3 bases read: TGTGCCAGCCGGGTCCACACCGGGGAG.

This clone has more than one count but fewer than ten. The DNA ends 3 residues before the CDR3 does, and the rest of the CDR3 is filled in from the germline J gene. V usage is TRBV7-9 and J usage is TRBJ2-7; maybe TRBD1 (5 bases). The CDR3 extends over 12 amino acids. Germline V gene data show CDR1 as SEHNR and CDR2 as FQNEAQ (reference sequence). Trimming pared 10 bases from V and 2 bases from J, leaving 12 bases between. The part of the CDR3 DNA that was read is TGTGCCACTTCCGAAGGGGCCTACGAG. This sequence encodes CATSEGAYE. The full CDR3 protein is CATSEGAYEQYF.

Many counts were recorded for this clone. The read terminates 3 residues ahead of where the CDR3 ends, so the germline J gene completes it. J is TRBJ2-3 and V is TRBV5-1; TRBD2 matches 8 bases. Germline V gene data show CDR1 as SGHRS and CDR2 as YFSETQ. This CDR3 contains 16 residues. V trimming: 0 bases; J trimming: 1 base; junction bases outside the gene matches: 4. CDR3 in amino acids: CASSLDGTRGTDTQYF. The covered CDR3 bases are TGCGCCAGCAGCTTGGACGGGACTAGGGGCACAGATACG.